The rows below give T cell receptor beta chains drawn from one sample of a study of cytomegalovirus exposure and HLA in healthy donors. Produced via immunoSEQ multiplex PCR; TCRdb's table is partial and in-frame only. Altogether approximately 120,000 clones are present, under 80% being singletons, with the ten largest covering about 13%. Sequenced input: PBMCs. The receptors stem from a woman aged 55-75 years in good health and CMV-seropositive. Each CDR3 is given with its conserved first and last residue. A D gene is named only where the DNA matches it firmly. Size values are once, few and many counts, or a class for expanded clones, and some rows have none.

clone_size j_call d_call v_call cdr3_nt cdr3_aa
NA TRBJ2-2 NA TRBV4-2 TGTGCCAGCAAGTTAGCGGTTACCGGGGAGCTGTTTTTT CASKLAVTGELFF
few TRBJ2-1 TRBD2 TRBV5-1 TGCGCCAGCAGCCCCCAGACTAGCGGGAGAGATGAGCAGTTCTTC CASSPQTSGRDEQFF
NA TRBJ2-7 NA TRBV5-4 TGTGCCAGCAGCTTTGCTGGCGGTGTAACCTACGAGCAGTACTTC CASSFAGGVTYEQYF
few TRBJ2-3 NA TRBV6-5 TGTGCCACCGGGATGGGGGCCACAGATACGCAGTATTTT CATGMGATDTQYF
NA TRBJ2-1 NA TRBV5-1 TGCGCCAGCAGCCTAGGGACTTTCTCCTACAATGAGCAGTTCTTC CASSLGTFSYNEQFF
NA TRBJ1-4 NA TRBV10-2 TGCGCCTCGGCGGGGAGTAGTAATGAAAAACTGTTTTTT CASAGSSNEKLFF
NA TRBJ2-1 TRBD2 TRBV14 TGTGCCAGCAGCCGACTAGCGGGAGTAATAGATGAGCAGTTCTTC CASSRLAGVIDEQFF
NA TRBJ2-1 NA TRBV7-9 TGTGCCAGCAGCGGCGACTTGGGTGAGCAGTTCTTC CASSGDLGEQFF
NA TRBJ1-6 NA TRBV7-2 TGTGCCAGCAGCTTAGTCGGGGGGTCCTATAATTCACCCCTCCACTTT CASSLVGGSYNSPLHF
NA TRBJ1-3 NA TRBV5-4 TGTGCCAGCAGCTTGCGTGGAAACACCATATATTTT CASSLRGNTIYF
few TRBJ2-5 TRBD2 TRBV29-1 TGCAGCGTTCGGGGAGGGGTCAATAAAGAGACCCAGTACTTC CSVRGGVNKETQYF
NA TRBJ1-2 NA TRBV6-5 TGTGCCAGCAGTTATAGAGGATTTTACTATGGCTACACCTTC CASSYRGFYYGYTF
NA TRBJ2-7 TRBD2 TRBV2 TGTGCCAGCAGTGAAAGGCTAGCGGATTACGAGCAGTACTTC CASSERLADYEQYF
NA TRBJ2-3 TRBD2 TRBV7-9 TGTGCCAGCAGCTTTAACCCAGCGCGGGAGGTTGTAGATACGCAGTATTTT CASSFNPAREVVDTQYF
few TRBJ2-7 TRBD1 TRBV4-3 TGCGCCAGCAGCCAGGACAGGTACGGAGGGCAGTACTTC CASSQDRYGGQYF
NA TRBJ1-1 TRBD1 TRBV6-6 TGTGCCAGCACCTCGGGGGACAGAGGGGGAACTGAAGCTTTCTTT CASTSGDRGGTEAFF
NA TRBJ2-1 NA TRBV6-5 TGTGCCAGCAGTTACTCGATATTAGCTAGCAATGAGCAGTTCTTC CASSYSILASNEQFF
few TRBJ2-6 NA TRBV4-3 TGCGCCAGCAGCCGTACGGGTTCCAGCTCTGGGGCCAACGTCCTGACTTTC CASSRTGSSSGANVLTF
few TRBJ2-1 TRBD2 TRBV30 TGTGCCTGGATGAAGCGGGAGCACCACAATGAGCAGTTCTTC CAWMKREHHNEQFF
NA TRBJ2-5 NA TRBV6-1 TGTGCCAGCAGTAAGGGACAGCGGGCGGGAGAGACCCAGTACTTC CASSKGQRAGETQYF
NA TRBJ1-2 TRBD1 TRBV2 TGTGCCAGCAGTGACCTAGGGACAGCCAACTATGGCTACACCTTC CASSDLGTANYGYTF
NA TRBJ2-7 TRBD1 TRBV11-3 TGTGCCAGCAGTTTCGGACAGGGGGCTGGGTACGAGCAGTACTTC CASSFGQGAGYEQYF